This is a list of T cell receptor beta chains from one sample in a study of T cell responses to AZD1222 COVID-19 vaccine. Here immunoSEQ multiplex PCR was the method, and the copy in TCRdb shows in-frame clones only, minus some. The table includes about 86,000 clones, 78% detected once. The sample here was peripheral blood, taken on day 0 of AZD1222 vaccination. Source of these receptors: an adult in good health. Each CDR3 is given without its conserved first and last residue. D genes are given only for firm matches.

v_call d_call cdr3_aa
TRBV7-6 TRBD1 ASSPRTGVGTEAF
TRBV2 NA ASILPIGSTEAF
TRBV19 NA ASSRARTDTQY
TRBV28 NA ASGSGGRSDTQY
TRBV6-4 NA ASSESRYNEQF
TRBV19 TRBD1 ASSDRAVNTEAF
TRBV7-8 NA ASSFRDWAYEQY
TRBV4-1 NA ASSQDGRNSYNEQF
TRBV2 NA ATEDWTAYNEQF
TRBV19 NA ASSPGTPDTEAF
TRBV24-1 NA ATSAPTTDTQY
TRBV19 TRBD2 ASSRTSGSVETQY
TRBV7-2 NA ASSQTRDILDEQY
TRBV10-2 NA ASSEGRGYGYT
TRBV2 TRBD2 ASSESPAGVRNEQF
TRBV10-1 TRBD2 ASSEPYGSREGRTGELF
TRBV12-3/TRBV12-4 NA ASSPLTGYEQY
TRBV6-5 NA ASSPSSGANVLT
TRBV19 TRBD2 ASSPSSGRYREQF
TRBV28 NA ASSFKGVEQF
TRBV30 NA AWSVHNYPAYEQY
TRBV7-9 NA ASSPGTSRDEKLF
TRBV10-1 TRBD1 ASGDRAYGYT
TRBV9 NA ASSVSRDRVGTDTQY
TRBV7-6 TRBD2 ASSPAGGLYEQY
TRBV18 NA ASSPNSPAGIGANVLT
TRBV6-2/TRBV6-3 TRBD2 ASSSYGGKEETQY
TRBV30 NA ASPGGLDYGYT
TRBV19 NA ASKSGQNKETQY
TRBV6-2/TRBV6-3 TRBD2 ASSSSGTRGETQY
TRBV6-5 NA ASSYDSNYGYT
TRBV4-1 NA ASSFRDPGYGYT
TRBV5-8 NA ASSSIIDRNANYGYT
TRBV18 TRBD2 ASSPSRDYATDTQY
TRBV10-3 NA AISESAANPSQPQH
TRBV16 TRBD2 ASSLSMISGRNYEQY
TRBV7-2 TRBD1 ASSFDRGAPLT
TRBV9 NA ASSVESRGGAGDTEAF
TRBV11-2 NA ASSRTPYEQY
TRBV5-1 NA ASSFSASASTDTQY
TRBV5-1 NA ASSQGPSPPETQY